This T cell receptor beta chain is from a study of blood T cells in healthy people across ages. This clonotype was seen a few times. Sample-barcoded 5' priming and a J-beta primer mix drove a second PCR of about 6 to 12 cycles. MiXCR, run by TCRdb on the 5' RACE reads, gives a single entry per CDR3 protein. The sample contains roughly 800,000 distinct CDR3 sequences, about 25% of which appear only once. Germline CDR1 and CDR2: MNHEY and SMNVEV (reference sequence). The CDR3 sequence is 14 residues long. The V end lost 3 bases, the J end lost 2 bases, and 5 bases lay between the germline ends. These data were also reused for a study on T cells of mothers and their children.

The genes are TRBV27 and TRBJ2-6; D call uncertain. The sequenced sample was blood. The receptor's source is a boy between 5 and 17 years old in good health. The DNA of the CDR3 is TGTGCCAGCAGTTTTGGGGCTGGGGCCAACGTCCTGACTTTC. Translated: CASSFGAGANVLTF.